The sequence of this T cell receptor beta chain was determined in a study of response to subunit inactivated influenza vaccine. Germline V gene sequence: CDR1 LNHNV, CDR2 YYDKDF (reference sequence). This CDR3 comprises 14 residues. On this clonotype: This may come from a read error, since a much larger clone is one base off.

TCRdb reprocessed the RT-PCR reads via MiXCR and lists one record per CDR3 protein. This repertoire shows around 580,000 distinct CDR3 sequences, about 10% found once; its top ten account for 9.5% to 13%. The sample in question was PBMCs from blood, obtained on the day of vaccination. The chain recombines TRBV15 with TRBJ2-1, with D uncertain. The receptor was isolated from a man aged 45-60 years who received an inactivated influenza vaccine. The CDR3 region is CATSEKLIGNEHFF. The CDR3 DNA follows: TGTGCCACCAGCGAGAAACTCATAGGCAATGAGCACTTCTTC.